This T cell receptor (beta chain) derives from a study of T cells after yellow fever vaccination. Study-wide background: Preparation used SMART-Seq v4 Ultra Low Input for the low-cell-number fractions.

A note on this clonotype: Its antigen remains unidentified.

CDR1 SGHTA and CDR2 FQGNSA come from the germline V gene. V was shortened by 5 bases and J by 0 bases, with 13 bases between the two germline ends. The CDR3 contains 15 residues. The study made its TCR cDNA through 5'RACE template switching. That step introduced a universal primer site along with UMIs. TCRdb reprocessed the 5' RACE reads with MiXCR, giving one entry per CDR3 protein. This sample carries under 400,000 distinct CDR3 sequences, 9.5% to 15% of them seen once, and the ten largest clones take 3.2%. Findings and caveats of the study: Researchers report a weaker secondary response that nonetheless peaked faster, day 5 versus 15. At 95% to 97% for CD4 and 70% to 90% for CD8, most primary-vaccination clones showed up again after the booster.

This chain uses TRBV7-2 with TRBJ1-2, with D possibly being TRBD1 (6 bases). The sequenced sample was CD4+ T cells sorted from PBMCs, obtained 15 days after the yellow fever booster vaccination. The origin of this receptor is a man aged 18-30 years who received the YFV17D yellow fever vaccine. CDR3 loop: CASSAYGDTNYGYTF. The DNA of the CDR3 is TGTGCCAGCAGCGCCTATGGGGACACTAACTATGGCTACACCTTC.